Listed below are T cell receptor beta chains from one sample, sequenced in a study of T cell responses to AZD1222 COVID-19 vaccine. Some clones are missing from TCRdb's copy, which holds only in-frame ones; the method was immunoSEQ multiplex PCR. The sample gives 100,000 to 150,000 clones, more than 70% of which show up once; approximately 4.5% is in the top ten. The sample consisted of peripheral blood, taken on day 0 of AZD1222 vaccination. The origin of the receptors is an adult in good health. The CDR3 runs from the conserved cysteine through the conserved F or W. The D gene is left open where the match is weak. Clone size is stated in some rows and not others, as once, few, many or a class when expanded.

V	D	J	size	DNA	CDR3
TRBV6-5	-	TRBJ1-2	-	TGTGCCAGCAGCCCGGGCCGCGATGGCTACACCTTC	CASSPGRDGYTF
TRBV28	TRBD1	TRBJ1-5	-	TGTGCCAGCACCCCGACAGGGCTCAATCAGCCCCAGCATTTT	CASTPTGLNQPQHF
TRBV7-8	TRBD1	TRBJ1-2	-	TGTGCCAGCAGCGCCAGGGACAGGGGGCTTTACTATGGCTACACCTTC	CASSARDRGLYYGYTF
TRBV2	-	TRBJ2-7	few	TGTGCCAGCACTTTGAACCCCACGCTAAATTACGAGCAGTACTTC	CASTLNPTLNYEQYF
TRBV28	TRBD2	TRBJ2-3	-	TGTGCCAGCAGTCTTGGGGTAGCGGGGCTTGGGGATACGCAGTATTTT	CASSLGVAGLGDTQYF
TRBV3-1/TRBV3-2	TRBD2	TRBJ2-1	-	TGTGCCAGCGGACTAGCGGGAGGGCCCTATGAGCAGTTCTTC	CASGLAGGPYEQFF
TRBV6-1	-	TRBJ1-1	-	TGTGCCAGCAGTGAAATGGGCCGGCCGCACACTGAAGCTTTCTTT	CASSEMGRPHTEAFF
TRBV24-1	-	TRBJ2-1	-	TGTGCCACCAGTGATCAGGGTTACGGTGAGCAGTTCTTC	CATSDQGYGEQFF
TRBV7-3	TRBD2	TRBJ2-2	-	TGTGCCAGCAGCTCCCCGGGACTAGCGGGAATCGGGGAGCTGTTTTTT	CASSSPGLAGIGELFF
TRBV9	-	TRBJ1-3	-	TGTGCCAGCAGCGTAGCCCAGGGTGGATCTGGAAACACCATATATTTT	CASSVAQGGSGNTIYF
TRBV7-2	TRBD1	TRBJ1-5	-	TGTGCCAGCGGACAGGGCCGACAGCCCCAGCATTTT	CASGQGRQPQHF
TRBV2	-	TRBJ1-6	-	TGTGCCAGCAGGGGGGGAGAAGAATCACCCCTCCACTTT	CASRGGEESPLHF
TRBV11-3	TRBD2	TRBJ2-4	-	TGTGCCAGCAGCCCCGGCGGGGGAAACATTCAGTACTTC	CASSPGGGNIQYF
TRBV7-2	TRBD1	TRBJ2-4	-	TGTGCCAGCAGCGTCTCCGGGACAGTTGCCAAAAACATTCAGTACTTC	CASSVSGTVAKNIQYF
TRBV7-2	-	TRBJ1-5	-	TGTGCCAGCAGCGCATTCGGTCAGCCCCAGCATTTT	CASSAFGQPQHF
TRBV6-5	TRBD1	TRBJ1-2	-	TGTGCCAGCACCCGACAGGGGCCCCCCTATGGCTACACCTTC	CASTRQGPPYGYTF
TRBV19	-	TRBJ2-7	-	TGTGCCAGTAGTATAAGGGCGGGCTACGAGCAGTACTTC	CASSIRAGYEQYF
TRBV7-2	TRBD1	TRBJ1-5	-	TGTGCCAGCAGCCGACAGGGTCTTCAACCCCAGCATTTT	CASSRQGLQPQHF
TRBV6-5	-	TRBJ1-1	-	TGTGCCAGCAGTCCCACGATGAACACTGAAGCTTTCTTT	CASSPTMNTEAFF
TRBV18	-	TRBJ1-1	-	TGTGCCAGCTCACGGTCCGGGGGTGACACTGAAGCTTTCTTT	CASSRSGGDTEAFF
TRBV30	TRBD2	TRBJ2-1	-	TGTGCCTGGAGTCGCGGGAGTCAAAATGAGCAGTTCTTC	CAWSRGSQNEQFF
TRBV9	TRBD1	TRBJ2-1	few	TGTGCCAGCAGCGTATCAGGGGGCAACAATGAGCAGTTCTTC	CASSVSGGNNEQFF
TRBV7-9	TRBD1	TRBJ1-1	-	TGTGCCAGCAGCCAGGACAGGGCCGCGGTCACTGAAGCTTTCTTT	CASSQDRAAVTEAFF
TRBV7-3	-	TRBJ2-3	-	TGTGCCAGCAGCTTAACGACCGCCGCCGGCTCAGATACGCAGTATTTT	CASSLTTAAGSDTQYF
TRBV5-1	-	TRBJ1-1	-	TGCGCCAGCAGCTTGGGGCAGGCCGAGACTGAAGCTTTCTTT	CASSLGQAETEAFF
TRBV30	-	TRBJ1-5	-	TGTGCCTGGAGTGCTAGCAATCAGCCCCAGCATTTT	CAWSASNQPQHF
TRBV20-1	-	TRBJ2-7	-	TGCAGTGCTAGTCAGGGACATCCTACCTACGAGCAGTACTTC	CSASQGHPTYEQYF
TRBV28	-	TRBJ2-3	few	TGTGCCAGCAGGCGACTGGGCACAGATACGCAGTATTTT	CASRRLGTDTQYF
TRBV27	-	TRBJ2-1	-	TGTGCCAGCAGTCCGGACTCCGGGACGGTCACTGAGCAGTTCTTC	CASSPDSGTVTEQFF
TRBV11-2	-	TRBJ1-1	-	TGTGCCAGCAGATGGGGGAGTCGGAACACTGAAGCTTTCTTT	CASRWGSRNTEAFF
TRBV7-6	-	TRBJ2-5	-	TGTGCCAGCAGCTTAGCGATTGGAGGGGAGACCCAGTACTTC	CASSLAIGGETQYF
TRBV7-8	TRBD2	TRBJ2-1	-	TGTGCCAGCAGCTTACCGGGGGGGTACAATGAGCAGTTCTTC	CASSLPGGYNEQFF
TRBV5-1	-	TRBJ2-7	-	TGCGCCAGCAGAACCTCCTACGAGCAGTACTTC	CASRTSYEQYF
TRBV6-1	-	TRBJ1-5	-	TGTGCCAGCAGTGAACGGGGGTGGACAGCCGATCAGCCCCAGCATTTT	CASSERGWTADQPQHF
TRBV11-2	TRBD2	TRBJ2-1	-	TGTGCCAGCAGCGATGCGGGGGGGCAGAGCTCCTACAATGAGCAGTTCTTC	CASSDAGGQSSYNEQFF
TRBV24-1	TRBD1	TRBJ2-4	-	TGTGCCACCAGTGATTTTGAGGACAGGGAGAACAAAAACATTCAGTACTTC	CATSDFEDRENKNIQYF
TRBV9	-	TRBJ2-1	-	TGTGCCAGCAGCGTAAACGGGAGACTAGTCAATGAGCAGTTCTTC	CASSVNGRLVNEQFF
TRBV6-5	-	TRBJ1-2	-	TGTGCCAGCAGTTACGGGCACGGCTATGGCTACACCTTC	CASSYGHGYGYTF
TRBV5-1	-	TRBJ2-7	-	TGCGCCAGCAGCTTGGGAGGGGAATCGGACAGTTCTGTGCTGTACGAGCAGTACTTC	CASSLGGESDSSVLYEQYF
TRBV30	-	TRBJ1-1	once	TGTGCCTCCAGACCGGGGCTCACTGAAGCTTTCTTT	CASRPGLTEAFF
TRBV4-1	TRBD2	TRBJ2-3	-	TGCGCCAGCAGCCACGGACTAGCGGGAGAGTATAGCACAGATACGCAGTATTTT	CASSHGLAGEYSTDTQYF
TRBV30	-	TRBJ2-1	-	-	CAWSVPPARGEQFF
TRBV7-2	TRBD2	TRBJ2-1	-	TGTGCCAGCAGCTTAGGTTTAGCGGGGTCTAATGAGCAGTTCTTC	CASSLGLAGSNEQFF